The clone carrying this TCR beta chain was counted a single time. As yet, its antigen is unknown. This entry belongs to a study of vaccination and CD4 T cells after COVID-19. On the study more broadly: In the convalescent group, nasal swab PCR was SARS-CoV-2 positive; fewer than 10 cases were mild and one severe.

Once obtained from cultured CD4+ T cells, the DNA was sequenced using the Oncomine TCR Beta short-read assay. TCRdb passed the PCR reads through MiXCR, listing each CDR3 protein once. The sample lists approximately 11,000 distinct CDR3 sequences, 25% occurring once. CDR1 is SGHVS, CDR2 FQNEAQ, per germline. The CDR3 runs 15 residues. V trimming: 2 bases; J trimming: 3 bases; junction bases outside the gene matches: 4. Documented treatment: approximately nine-day PBMC culture with coronavirus spike peptide pools or control peptides (ViraFEST assay). Culture conditions combined two million PBMCs per well with 9 to 10 IU/ml IL-2 and 7.5 to 10 ug/ml peptide pools.

V is TRBV7-8 and J is TRBJ2-3; 8 bases match TRBD1. The material sequenced was CD4+ T cells from blood, cultured in vitro, taken after SARS-CoV-2 vaccination. This receptor was taken from a human donor who had recovered from COVID-19. CDR3 loop: CASSLRTGSTDTQYF. Here the CDR3 DNA reads TGTGCCAGCAGCTTAAGGACAGGGTCGACAGATACGCAGTATTTT.